This is a list of T cell receptor beta chains from one sample in a study of blood T cell repertoires in COVID-19. Here immunoSEQ multiplex PCR was the method, and the copy in TCRdb shows in-frame clones only, minus some. The sample comprises 250,000 to 400,000 clones, 70% to 90% of which are singletons, and 1.6% rests with the top ten. Sequenced sample: peripheral blood. The source of these receptors is a woman aged 25 to 39 with COVID-19, enrolled during active disease. Each CDR3 is given with its conserved first and last residue. A D gene is named only where the DNA matches it firmly. Clone size is given for some rows only: seen once, a few or many times, or a class if the clone is expanded.

-,TRBJ1-1,TRBD1,TRBV6-6,CASQGGAGTGKAFF,TGTGCCAGCCAAGGGGGGGCCGGGACAGGGAAAGCTTTCTTT
-,TRBJ2-5,TRBD1,TRBV7-9,CASSLRTGPRETQYF,TGTGCCAGCAGCTTAAGGACAGGGCCCAGAGAGACCCAGTACTTC
-,TRBJ2-5,TRBD2,TRBV6-2/TRBV6-3,CASSYSSSGEETQYF,TGTGCCAGCAGTTACTCGAGTAGCGGGGAAGAGACCCAGTACTTC
-,TRBJ1-2,-,TRBV30,CAWSTLGHQNYGYTF,TGTGCCTGGAGTACCCTGGGACACCAGAACTATGGCTACACCTTC
few,TRBJ1-2,-,TRBV6-5,CASSSSTDNIYGYTF,-
-,TRBJ1-2,TRBD1,TRBV6-5,CATEGTVYIRVGYTF,TGTGCCACAGAAGGGACAGTCTATATAAGGGTCGGCTACACCTTC
-,TRBJ1-5,-,TRBV9,CASSDGRAYQPQHF,TGTGCCAGCAGCGATGGCAGGGCCTATCAGCCCCAGCATTTT
-,TRBJ1-6,-,TRBV7-9,CANSLAQVDSPLHF,TGTGCCAACAGCTTAGCACAGGTTGATTCACCCCTCCACTTT
-,TRBJ1-5,-,TRBV30,CAWSHREDQPQHF,TGTGCCTGGAGTCACAGGGAAGATCAGCCCCAGCATTTT
-,TRBJ2-5,TRBD2,TRBV9,CASSPLDSGGVPIQETQYF,TGTGCCAGCAGCCCGCTCGACAGCGGGGGGGTCCCGATTCAAGAGACCCAGTACTTC
few,TRBJ1-2,-,TRBV6-5,CASRGTLANYGYTF,TGTGCCAGCAGAGGGACTCTAGCTAACTATGGCTACACCTTC
-,TRBJ2-5,TRBD2,TRBV2,CASSARTSKETQYF,TGTGCCAGCAGCGCCCGGACTAGTAAGGAGACCCAGTACTTC
once,TRBJ1-6,-,TRBV6-5,CASTPGYVNSPLHF,TGTGCCAGCACCCCGGGTTACGTTAATTCACCTCTCCACTTT
-,TRBJ1-6,TRBD1,TRBV6-1,CASSEGQPGQVARSPLHF,TGTGCCAGCAGTGAAGGCCAACCGGGACAGGTGGCCCGTTCACCCCTCCACTTT
-,TRBJ2-2,-,TRBV6-2/TRBV6-3,CASSYQRTGELFF,TGTGCCAGCAGTTACCAGCGTACCGGGGAGCTGTTTTTT
once,TRBJ1-6,TRBD1,TRBV2,CASTLQGDYSPLHF,TGTGCCAGCACCTTACAGGGGGATTATTCACCCCTCCACTTT
-,TRBJ2-3,TRBD1,TRBV7-3,CASSHSGGPSTDTQYF,TGTGCCAGCAGTCACTCAGGGGGCCCTAGCACAGATACGCAGTATTTT
-,TRBJ1-1,TRBD1,TRBV5-1,CASSLGQGILRAFF,TGCGCCAGCAGCTTAGGACAGGGGATTCTACGAGCTTTCTTT
-,TRBJ2-5,TRBD1,TRBV2,CAAGQGWETQYF,TGTGCCGCCGGACAGGGGTGGGAGACCCAGTACTTC
-,TRBJ2-3,-,TRBV10-1,CASSDGPAKDTQYF,TGCGCCAGCAGTGATGGGCCGGCGAAGGATACGCAGTATTTT
-,TRBJ1-2,TRBD1,TRBV6-5,CASRVTGEYGYTF,TGTGCCAGCAGAGTGACAGGGGAATATGGCTACACCTTC
-,TRBJ2-2,-,TRBV3-1/TRBV3-2,CASSSENTGELFF,TGTGCCAGCAGTAGCGAGAACACCGGGGAGCTGTTTTTT
-,TRBJ2-5,-,TRBV29-1,CSVTPLGGQETQYF,TGCAGCGTCACCCCCTTAGGCGGTCAAGAGACCCAGTACTTC
-,TRBJ2-2,-,TRBV5-6,CASSLGRIERTNTGELFF,TGTGCCAGCAGCTTGGGACGGATTGAGCGTACGAACACCGGGGAGCTGTTTTTT
-,TRBJ2-5,-,TRBV7-3,CASSLDSQETQYF,TGTGCCAGCAGCTTAGACAGCCAAGAGACCCAGTACTTC
-,TRBJ1-2,TRBD1,TRBV2,CASSEVGQLNYGYTF,TGTGCCAGCAGTGAAGTGGGACAGCTAAACTATGGCTACACCTTC
-,TRBJ2-3,TRBD2,TRBV19,CASSITSGSTDTQYF,TGTGCCAGTAGTATAACTAGCGGAAGCACAGATACGCAGTATTTT
-,TRBJ2-2,-,TRBV7-2,CASSLTFISGNTGELFF,TGTGCCAGCAGCTTAACCTTCATTAGCGGGAACACCGGGGAGCTGTTTTTT
once,TRBJ1-3,-,TRBV18,CASSPSPGNTIYF,TGTGCCAGCTCCCCTAGTCCGGGGAACACCATATATTTT
-,TRBJ1-6,TRBD1,TRBV30,CAWSGRGLTPLHF,TGTGCCTGGAGTGGGAGGGGGCTAACACCCCTCCACTTT
-,TRBJ1-1,-,TRBV7-2,CASSPDRGYTEAFF,TGTGCCAGCAGCCCCGACAGAGGATACACTGAAGCTTTCTTT
-,TRBJ2-3,-,TRBV9,CASSVGVGTPAFGDTQYF,TGTGCCAGCAGCGTAGGTGTCGGGACACCCGCTTTTGGGGATACGCAGTATTTT
-,TRBJ1-5,-,TRBV6-2/TRBV6-3,CASSLVLDNQPQHF,TGTGCCAGCAGTTTGGTACTAGACAATCAGCCCCAGCATTTT
once,TRBJ1-1,-,TRBV27,CASSFGGVSDTEAFF,TGTGCCAGCAGCTTTGGGGGCGTTAGCGACACTGAAGCTTTCTTT
few,TRBJ1-4,TRBD1,TRBV11-3,CASRTDRGTNEKLFF,TGTGCCAGCAGGACCGACAGGGGGACTAATGAAAAACTGTTTTTT